The present T cell receptor beta chain was sequenced within a study of blood T cell repertoires in COVID-19. Study information: Sites across the United States, Italy and Spain contributed samples from acute and convalescent COVID-19.

Method: immunoSEQ multiplex PCR; TCRdb's copy keeps in-frame clones and lacks some. The sample comprises just over 300,000 clones, 85% to 90% of which are singletons, and about 4% rests with the top ten. In assigning cohorts, the study relied on participant-reported clinical history. The CDR3 runs 18 residues. The V end lost 5 bases, the J end lost 0 bases, and 22 bases lay between the germline ends. Germline assignment: CDR1 SEHNR and CDR2 FQNEAQ (reference sequence). This sequence joins TRBV7-9 and TRBJ1-1; possibly TRBD1 for D (5 bases). The clonotype was recovered from a man under 40 who had recovered from COVID-19. Sequences were obtained from PBMCs or T cells enriched from blood (not recorded which). CDR3 coding DNA: TGTGCCAGCAGCCCGCCCCGGGACTTGAGGCGGGTGAACACTGAAGCTTTCTTT. It is translated as CASSPPRDLRRVNTEAFF.